This T cell receptor beta chain emerged from a study of T cell responses to AZD1222 COVID-19 vaccine. The CDR3 contains 13 residues. Germline V gene lookup returns CDR1 SGHAT and CDR2 FQNNGV. The V segment lost 8 bases and the J segment 4 bases; nucleotides outside the gene matches: 5. Study results and limitations: It was only a handful of AZD1222 recipients who were seropositive at baseline.

In the case of this clone: Its antigen is not known.

Only in-frame clones appear in the TCRdb table, and some are missing; sequencing was by immunoSEQ multiplex PCR. The repertoire holds under 80,000 clones, with 70% to 90% as singletons. The material sequenced was peripheral blood, taken 28 days after the second AZD1222 dose. The chain carries TRBV11-2 and TRBJ2-1, with TRBD2 matching 7 bases. This clonotype originated in an adult who received the AZD1222 COVID-19 vaccine. Written as DNA, the CDR3 is TGTGCCAGCGCACTAGCGTTATACAATGAGCAGTTCTTC. Its translation: CASALALYNEQFF.